This TCR beta chain was recovered during a study of blood T cell repertoires in COVID-19. Study-wide background: Samples representing acute and convalescent COVID-19 were sourced from the United States, Italy and Spain. The cDNA or gDNA used as material had been derived from T cells, B-cell-depleted T cells, or PBMCs.

V dropped 0 bases and J dropped 0; count of bases not matched to a gene: 13. Germline V gene data show CDR1 as MGHRA and CDR2 as YSYEKL. This CDR3 is 19 amino acids long. Original handling: How many nucleated cells were present was estimated from reference gene primer amplification. Libraries were prepared by immunoSEQ multiplex PCR; TCRdb keeps only in-frame clonotypes and omits some of them. Clone size and the V and J calls come from that table; the DNA yielded D and trimming. The top ten clones hold 4% to 4.5% of a sample with about 440,000 clones, around 89% of them seen once. The chain has TRBV4-1 and TRBJ1-2, with 7 bases that match TRBD1. The origin of this receptor is a woman aged 25 to 39 with acute or convalescent COVID-19. Sequenced: peripheral blood. For the CDR3, the DNA is TGCGCCAGCAGCCAAGATAAGGGGGCAGCATTCCCTTCTAACTATGGCTACACCTTC. Its protein product is CASSQDKGAAFPSNYGYTF.